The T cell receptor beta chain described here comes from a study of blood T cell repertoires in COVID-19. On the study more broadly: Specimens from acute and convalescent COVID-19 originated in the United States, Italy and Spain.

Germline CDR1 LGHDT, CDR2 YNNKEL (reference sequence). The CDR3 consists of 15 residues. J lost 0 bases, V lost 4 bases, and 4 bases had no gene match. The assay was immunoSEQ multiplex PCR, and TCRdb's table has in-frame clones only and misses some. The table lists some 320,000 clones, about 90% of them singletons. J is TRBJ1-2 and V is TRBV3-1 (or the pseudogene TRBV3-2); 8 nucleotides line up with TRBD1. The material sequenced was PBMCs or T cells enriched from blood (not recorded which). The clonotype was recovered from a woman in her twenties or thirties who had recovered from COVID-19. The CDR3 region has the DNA TGTGCCAGCAGCCCTCGGGACAGGACTAACTATGGCTACACCTTC. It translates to CASSPRDRTNYGYTF.